One and the same sample provided the 10 T cell receptor beta chains below, sequenced in a study of cytomegalovirus exposure and HLA in healthy donors. The PCR contained 60 Vbeta and 13 Jbeta primers. Generated by immunoSEQ multiplex PCR, the TCRdb table keeps only in-frame clones and is missing some. The table includes some 170,000 clones, 9.5% detected once. Sample: PBMCs. The origin of the receptors is a woman aged 30 to 39 in good health and CMV-seropositive.

This chain uses TRBV6-6 with TRBJ2-2; 7 positions agree with TRBD2. This CDR3 has 15 residues. Germline trimming cut 11 bases from V and 1 base from J; bases unmatched to any gene: 10. Germline CDR1 reads MNHNY; CDR2 reads SVGAGI (reference sequence). As DNA, the CDR3 is TGTGCCGCCTTGGAGGCTAGCGGGAACACCGGGGAGCTGTTTTTT. Translating gives CAALEASGNTGELFF.

CDR3 residues: CATTDREYSYEQYF. The CDR3, as DNA: TGTGCCACCACGGACAGGGAATACTCCTACGAGCAGTACTTC. The chain links TRBV6-1 to TRBJ2-7, with 8 positions matching TRBD1. The V gene end was trimmed by 10 bases and the J gene end by 0 bases; junction bases not matched to a gene: 8. This CDR3 contains 14 residues. Germline assignment: CDR1 MNHNS and CDR2 SASEGT.

The gene calls are TRBV7-9 and TRBJ2-3; 11 nucleotides line up with TRBD2. This CDR3 contains 14 residues. Trimming removed 6 bases from V and 6 bases from J; junction bases left unmatched: 5. CDR1 and CDR2 (germline): SEHNR, FQNEAQ (reference sequence). CDR3 coding DNA: TGTGCCAGCAGATACTCTAGCGGGAGGGATACGCAGTATTTT. Its protein is CASRYSSGRDTQYF.

This clone was recorded a few times. The genes are TRBV18 and TRBJ2-1; 7 positions match TRBD2. CDR1 KGHSH and CDR2 LQKENI come from the germline V gene. The CDR3 contains 15 residues. V was pared by 6 bases and J by 4 bases, with 9 bases of the junction left unmatched. In nucleotides, the CDR3 is TGTGCCAGCTCGCCGCCGGGGACTACATACAATGAGCAGTTCTTC. This sequence encodes CASSPPGTTYNEQFF.

This chain uses TRBV7-7 with TRBJ2-5; D may be TRBD1 (5 bases). Trimming shortened V by 5 bases and J by 6 bases, and 19 bases separated the two germline ends. Germline CDR1 SSHAT, CDR2 FNYEAQ (reference sequence). The CDR3 covers 15 residues. The CDR3 loop is CASSPGHLARKTQYF. CDR3 in DNA: TGTGCCAGCAGCCCCGGACATCTGGCACGAAAGACCCAGTACTTC. The full variable domain, in which reference TRBV7-7 and TRBJ2-5 provide the parts outside the CDR3, is GAGVSQSPRYKVTKRGQDVTLRCDPISSHATLYWYQQALGQGPEFLTYFNYEAQPDKSGLPSDRFSAERPEGSISTLTIQRTEQRDSAMYRCASSPGHLARKTQYFGPGTRLLVL.

This clone occurred a few times. The chain has TRBV12-5 and TRBJ2-1; 15 nucleotides agree with TRBD2. Per the germline V gene, CDR1 is LGHNT and CDR2 is FRNRAP. The V and J ends lost 5 bases and 4 bases, in that order; junction bases with no gene match: 3. This CDR3 comprises 16 residues. The CDR3 nucleotides are TGTGCTAGTGGTCCGGGGACTAGCGGGAGGTACAATGAGCAGTTCTTC. Amino acid sequence: CASGPGTSGRYNEQFF.

The J gene is TRBJ2-5, the V gene TRBV6-6, with 11 bases matching TRBD2. This CDR3 has 15 amino acids. J was trimmed by 5 bases and V by 2 bases; bases with no gene match: 4. Germline V gene lookup returns CDR1 MNHNY and CDR2 SVGAGI (reference sequence). The CDR3 DNA follows: TGTGCCAGCAGTTACGGGGCTAGCGGGAGGGAGACCCAGTACTTC. Protein sequence: CASSYGASGRETQYF.

The chain joins TRBV6-5 to TRBJ2-7, with D unclear. The CDR3 covers 13 residues. The V end was cut by 4 bases, the J end by 4 bases, with 11 bases between. Germline CDR1 and CDR2: MNHEY and SVGAGI. The chain's CDR3 is CASSSYPSYEQYF. CDR3 sequence (DNA): TGTGCCAGCAGTTCGTATCCTAGTTACGAGCAGTACTTC.

The V and J genes are TRBV4-1 and TRBJ2-1; D is uncertain. Trimming removed 1 base from V and 0 bases from J, with 10 bases in between. CDR1 is MGHRA, CDR2 YSYEKL, per germline. The CDR3 spans 16 residues. CDR3 coding DNA: TGCGCCAGCAGCCAAGGGCACACAAGCTCCTACAATGAGCAGTTCTTC. This sequence encodes CASSQGHTSSYNEQFF.

This clone has a handful of counts. The rearrangement links TRBV6-5 to TRBJ2-5; D is unclear. Germline CDR1 reads MNHEY; CDR2 reads SVGAGI. Trimming took off 2 bases at V and 2 bases at J, with 9 bases between the two ends. The CDR3 consists of 14 residues. The CDR3 here is CASSYNRRQETQYF. The DNA for the CDR3 is TGTGCCAGCAGTTACAACAGACGTCAAGAGACCCAGTACTTC.